This T cell receptor (beta chain) derives from a study of response to subunit inactivated influenza vaccine. This CDR3 has 16 residues. Germline loops: CDR1 SGHDN, CDR2 FVKESK. V gave up 3 bases and J gave up 3 bases; unmatched junction bases: 3. MiXCR was run by TCRdb on the RT-PCR reads, yielding one entry per CDR3 protein. The profile shows fewer than 650,000 distinct CDR3 sequences, 10% to 15% of them singletons. This TCR came from a man between 50 and 59 years old who received an inactivated influenza vaccine. Sample: PBMCs from blood, taken 45 days after vaccination. This chain links TRBV14 with TRBJ2-5, with 14 bases identical to TRBD2. CDR3 region: CASSHGTSGGKETQYF. Here the CDR3 DNA reads TGTGCCAGCAGCCACGGGACTAGCGGGGGCAAAGAGACCCAGTACTTC.